The table lists the clone carrying this TCR beta chain with a count of one. Its antigen is still unknown. This same CDR3 is encoded by further DNA sequences in the sample. Only in-frame clones appear in the TCRdb table, and some are missing; sequencing was by immunoSEQ multiplex PCR. The data show over 1.5 million clones, roughly 98% seen once. The length of the CDR3 is 11 residues. Trimming stripped 0 bases from V and 3 bases from J, with 2 bases between. Germline-derived CDR1 and CDR2 are DFQATT and SNEGSKA (reference sequence). The sample comes from a study of shared clonotypes between healthy human individuals. Study-level findings and limits: Larger richness was generally estimated for naive than memory subsets. What rarefaction showed was incomplete sorted-subset sequencing despite large depth.

The sequenced material came from naive CD4+ T cells sorted from blood. Subset: CD45RA+ positively selected. The J gene is TRBJ2-5, the V gene TRBV20-1; no firm D call. This TCR was sampled from a man aged 25 to 45 in good health. The CDR3 here is CSAREKETQYF. As DNA, the CDR3 is TGCAGTGCTAGAGAGAAAGAGACCCAGTACTTC.